The present T cell receptor (beta chain) was sequenced within a study of blood T cell repertoires in COVID-19. Germline V gives CDR1 SGHRS, CDR2 YFSETQ. CDR3 length: 11 residues. The J segment lost 8 bases and the V segment lost 5 bases, leaving 3 bases of the junction unmatched. The assay was immunoSEQ multiplex PCR, and TCRdb's table has in-frame clones only and misses some. The data hold around 220,000 clones, with around 84% observed a single time. The sample taken for sequencing was PBMCs or T cells enriched from blood (not recorded which). V gene TRBV5-1 combines with J gene TRBJ1-2; 7 bases are shared with TRBD1. The source of this sequence is a woman aged 35 to 49 with acute COVID-19. In nucleotides, the CDR3 is TGCGCCAGCAGGCAACAGGGGGGCTACACCTTC. This sequence encodes CASRQQGGYTF. The full variable domain, its missing parts supplied by reference TRBV5-1 and TRBJ1-2, is KAGVTQTPRYLIKTRGQQVTLSCSPISGHRSVSWYQQTPGQGLQFLFEYFSETQRNKGNFPGRFSGRQFSNSRSEMNVSTLELGDSALYLCASRQQGGYTFGSGTRLTVV.